The clone carrying this T cell receptor (beta chain) was recorded at least ten times. This CDR3 has 17 residues. Trimming removed 2 bases at V and 4 bases at J, with 17 bases between. The germline CDR1 and CDR2 sequences are MNHEY and SMNVEV (reference sequence). These data originate in a study of kidney transplant recipient with SARS-CoV-2 infection. TCRdb re-analysed the reads in MiXCR, keeping a single row per CDR3 protein. The sample contains under 300,000 distinct CDR3 sequences, about 28% of which appear only once. The source of this sequence is a male patient in his thirties who had COVID-19 and was a kidney transplant recipient. Some of the T cells might come from the graft donor. The sequenced sample was a blood sample, obtained at baseline and on roughly day 120 from a kidney transplant recipient. The chain employs TRBV27 and TRBJ1-4; D remains unclear. For the CDR3, the DNA is TGTGCCAGCAGTTTACTCCGCACAGACGGAAGTAATGAAAAACTGTTTTTT. Residues: CASSLLRTDGSNEKLFF.